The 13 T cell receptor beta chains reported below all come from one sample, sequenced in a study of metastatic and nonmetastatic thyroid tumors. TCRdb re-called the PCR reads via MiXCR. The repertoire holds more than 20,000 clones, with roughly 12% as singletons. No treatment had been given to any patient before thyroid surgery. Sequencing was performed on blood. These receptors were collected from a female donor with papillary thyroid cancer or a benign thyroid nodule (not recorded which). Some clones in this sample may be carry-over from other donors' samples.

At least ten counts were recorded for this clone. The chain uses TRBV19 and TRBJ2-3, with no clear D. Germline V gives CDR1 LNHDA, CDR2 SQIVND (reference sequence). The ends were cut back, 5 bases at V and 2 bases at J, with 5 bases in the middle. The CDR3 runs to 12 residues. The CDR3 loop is CASSVATDTQYF. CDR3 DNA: TGTGCCAGTAGTGTGGCCACAGATACGCAGTATTTT. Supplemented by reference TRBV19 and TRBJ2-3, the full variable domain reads DGGITQSPKYLFRKEGQNVTLSCEQNLNHDAMYWYRQDPGQGLRLIYYSQIVNDFQKGDIAEGYSVSREKKESFPLTVTSAQKNPTAFYLCASSVATDTQYFGPGTRLTVL.

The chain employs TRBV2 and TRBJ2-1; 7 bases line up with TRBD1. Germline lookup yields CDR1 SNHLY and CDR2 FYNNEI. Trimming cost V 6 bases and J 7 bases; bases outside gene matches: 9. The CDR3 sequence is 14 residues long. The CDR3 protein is CASRDYRGKNEQFF. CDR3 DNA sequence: TGTGCCAGCAGAGACTACAGGGGAAAGAATGAGCAGTTCTTC. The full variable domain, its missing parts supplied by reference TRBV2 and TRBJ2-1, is EPEVTQTPSHQVTQMGQEVILRCVPISNHLYFYWYRQILGQKVEFLVSFYNNEISEKSEIFDDQFSVERPDGSNFTLKIRSTKLEDSAMYFCASRDYRGKNEQFFGPGTRLTVL.

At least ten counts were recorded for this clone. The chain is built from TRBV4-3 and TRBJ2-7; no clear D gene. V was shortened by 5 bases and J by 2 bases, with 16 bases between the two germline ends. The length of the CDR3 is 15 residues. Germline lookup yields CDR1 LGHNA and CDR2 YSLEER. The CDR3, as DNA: TGCGCCAGCAGCGACGCTTGGTTAGGCACCTACGAGCAGTACTTC. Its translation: CASSDAWLGTYEQYF.

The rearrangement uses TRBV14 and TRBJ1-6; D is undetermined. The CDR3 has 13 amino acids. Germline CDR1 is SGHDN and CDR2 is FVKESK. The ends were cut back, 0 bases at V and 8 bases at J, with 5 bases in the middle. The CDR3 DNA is TGTGCCAGCAGCCAAGAAGTTCATTCACCCCTCCACTTT. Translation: CASSQEVHSPLHF. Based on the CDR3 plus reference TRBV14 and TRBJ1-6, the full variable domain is EAGVTQFPSHSVIEKGQTVTLRCDPISGHDNLYWYRRVMGKEIKFLLHFVKESKQDESGMPNNRFLAERTGGTYSTLKVQPAELEDSGVYFCASSQEVHSPLHFGNGTRLTVT.

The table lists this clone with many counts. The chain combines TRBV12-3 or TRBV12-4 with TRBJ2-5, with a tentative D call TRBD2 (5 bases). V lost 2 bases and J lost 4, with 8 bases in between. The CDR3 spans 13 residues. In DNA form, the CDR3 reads TGTGCCAGCAGTTTACGAGGGTTAGAGACCCAGTACTTC. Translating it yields CASSLRGLETQYF.

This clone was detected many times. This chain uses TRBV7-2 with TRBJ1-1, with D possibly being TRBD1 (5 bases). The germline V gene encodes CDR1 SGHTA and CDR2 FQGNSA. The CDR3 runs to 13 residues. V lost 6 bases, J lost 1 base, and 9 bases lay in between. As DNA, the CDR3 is TGTGCCAGCAGGCTCACAGGGAACACTGAAGCTTTCTTT. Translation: CASRLTGNTEAFF.

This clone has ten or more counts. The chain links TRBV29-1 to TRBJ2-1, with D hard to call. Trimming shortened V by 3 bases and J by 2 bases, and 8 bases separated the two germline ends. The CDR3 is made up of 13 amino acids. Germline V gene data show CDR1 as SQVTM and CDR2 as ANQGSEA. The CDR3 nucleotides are TGCAGCGTTGAGCTTCCTCCCTACAATGAGCAGTTCTTC. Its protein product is CSVELPPYNEQFF.

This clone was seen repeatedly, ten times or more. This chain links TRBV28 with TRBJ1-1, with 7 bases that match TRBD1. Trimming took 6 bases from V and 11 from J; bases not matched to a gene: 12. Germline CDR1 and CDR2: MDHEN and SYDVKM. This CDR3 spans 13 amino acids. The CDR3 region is CASSLLNSGGAFF. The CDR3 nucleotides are TGTGCCAGCAGCCTCCTCAATTCAGGGGGGGCTTTCTTT.

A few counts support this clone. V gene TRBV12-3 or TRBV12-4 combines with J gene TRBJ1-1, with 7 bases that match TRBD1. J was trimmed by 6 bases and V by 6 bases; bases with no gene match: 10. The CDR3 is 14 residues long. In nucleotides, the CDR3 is TGTGCCAGCAGGCCGGGACAGCCCCTTGCTGAAGCTTTCTTT. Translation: CASRPGQPLAEAFF.

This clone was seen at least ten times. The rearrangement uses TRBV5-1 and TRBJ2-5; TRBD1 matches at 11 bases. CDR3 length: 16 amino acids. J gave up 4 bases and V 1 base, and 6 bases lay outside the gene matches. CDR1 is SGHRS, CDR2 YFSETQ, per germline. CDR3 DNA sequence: TGCGCCAGCAGCTTGAGCGGACAGGGGGCGCGAGAGACCCAGTACTTC. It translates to CASSLSGQGARETQYF. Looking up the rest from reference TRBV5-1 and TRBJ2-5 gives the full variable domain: KAGVTQTPRYLIKTRGQQVTLSCSPISGHRSVSWYQQTPGQGLQFLFEYFSETQRNKGNFPGRFSGRQFSNSRSEMNVSTLELGDSALYLCASSLSGQGARETQYFGPGTRLLVL.

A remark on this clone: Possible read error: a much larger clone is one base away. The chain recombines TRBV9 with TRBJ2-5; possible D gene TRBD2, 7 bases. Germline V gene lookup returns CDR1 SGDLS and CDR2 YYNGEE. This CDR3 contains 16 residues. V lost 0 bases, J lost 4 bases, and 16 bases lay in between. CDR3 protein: CASSVASSGGVETQYF. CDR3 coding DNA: TGTGCCAGCAGCGTAGCTTCCTCGGGGGGCGTAGAGACCCAGTACTTC.

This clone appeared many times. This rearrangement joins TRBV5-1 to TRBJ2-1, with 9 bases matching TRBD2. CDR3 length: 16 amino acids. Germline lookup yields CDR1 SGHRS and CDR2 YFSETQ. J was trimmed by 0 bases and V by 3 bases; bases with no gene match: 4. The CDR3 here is CASSWSSGNSYNEQFF. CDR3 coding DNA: TGCGCCAGCAGCTGGTCTAGCGGGAACTCCTACAATGAGCAGTTCTTC.

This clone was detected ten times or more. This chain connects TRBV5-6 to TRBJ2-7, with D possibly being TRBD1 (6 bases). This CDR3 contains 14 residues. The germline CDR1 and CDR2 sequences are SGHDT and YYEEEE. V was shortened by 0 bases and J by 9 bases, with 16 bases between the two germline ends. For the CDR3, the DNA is TGTGCCAGCAGCTTGGACAGGGAACACATCGGGCAGTACTTC. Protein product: CASSLDREHIGQYF.